Each of the 18 T cell receptor beta chains below was sequenced from the same sample in a study of vaccination effects on CD4 cells after COVID-19. Profiled with immunoSEQ multiplex PCR; TCRdb holds only in-frame clones, not every one. The table records around 71,000 clones, about 65% of them present only once. Antigen specificity for these receptors is unknown. Using viral peptide pools, the ViraFEST assay grew out antigen-specific CD4+ T cells prior to sequencing. An approximately 10-day culture period preceded the isolation of CD4+ T cells. Vaccine recipients, nucleocapsid antibody negative, had no prior SARS-CoV-2 infection. The sample was CD4+ T cells from PBMCs cultured with HCoV-OC43 spike peptides, taken before COVID-19 vaccination. The subset here: HCoV-OC43 spike overlapping peptide pool stimulation. The receptor set was obtained from a human donor who received a COVID-19 vaccine.

This chain links TRBV19 with TRBJ1-2, with D tentatively TRBD1 (5 bases). This CDR3 is 16 amino acids long. Between the trimmed V and J ends, which lost 8 bases and 0 bases, there was a span of 19 bases. Germline CDR1 LNHDA, CDR2 SQIVND (reference sequence). CDR3 residues: CASRVRSGAPNYGYTF. The CDR3 DNA reads TGTGCCAGTCGAGTAAGAAGCGGGGCTCCTAACTATGGCTACACCTTC.

This rearrangement joins TRBV23-1 to TRBJ1-3; a possible D gene is TRBD1 (6 bases). TRBV23-1 is labeled an ORF, and its function is uncertain. The V and J ends lost 2 bases and 4 bases respectively, with 18 bases between them. The CDR3 sequence is 17 residues long. CDR3 sequence reads: CASSQTLGGVHGNTIYF. The CDR3 DNA sequence: TGCGCCAGCAGTCAAACTCTAGGGGGGGTCCACGGAAACACCATATATTTT.

A few counts support this clone. This chain links TRBV3-1 (or the pseudogene TRBV3-2) with TRBJ1-6; D is possibly TRBD1 (5 bases). Trimming left V 1 base short and J 7 bases short, with 11 bases between. Germline V gives CDR1 LGHDT, CDR2 YNNKEL (reference sequence). CDR3 length equals 15 residues. CDR3 protein: CASSQGSRDNSPLHF. CDR3 nucleotide sequence: TGTGCCAGCAGCCAAGGGTCCAGGGACAATTCACCCCTCCACTTT.

The chain joins TRBV7-3 to TRBJ1-1; D gene ambiguous. Germline lookup yields CDR1 SGHTA and CDR2 FQGTGA. V was shortened by 4 bases and J by 7 bases, with 13 bases between the two germline ends. The CDR3 sequence is 13 residues long. The CDR3 DNA sequence: TGTGCCAGCAGCTCGGAACCGCGGAGTGAAGCTTTCTTT. This sequence encodes CASSSEPRSEAFF. Supplemented by reference TRBV7-3 and TRBJ1-1, the full variable domain reads GAGVSQTPSNKVTEKGKYVELRCDPISGHTALYWYRQSLGQGPEFLIYFQGTGAADDSGLPNDRFFAVRPEGSVSTLKIQRTERGDSAVYLCASSSEPRSEAFFGQGTRLTVV.

This sequence joins TRBV5-1 and TRBJ2-1; possible D gene TRBD2, 6 bases. V shed 3 bases and J shed 0 bases, with 13 bases lying between them. The CDR3 is 16 residues long. CDR1 is SGHRS and CDR2 is YFSETQ in the germline V gene. In DNA, the CDR3 is TGCGCCAGCAGCTGGGGCGGGGTAAGCTCCTACAATGAGCAGTTCTTC. The encoded protein is CASSWGGVSSYNEQFF.

The rearrangement uses TRBV19 and TRBJ1-3; tentatively, D is TRBD1 (5 bases). This CDR3 is 14 amino acids long. V lost 8 bases to trimming and J lost 0 bases, with 11 bases between them. The germline gives CDR1 LNHDA, CDR2 SQIVND (reference sequence). CDR3 region: CASSDSSSGNTIYF. For the CDR3, the DNA is TGTGCCAGTTCCGACAGCAGCTCTGGAAACACCATATATTTT. Combining the CDR3 with reference TRBV19 and TRBJ1-3 gives the whole variable domain DGGITQSPKYLFRKEGQNVTLSCEQNLNHDAMYWYRQDPGQGLRLIYYSQIVNDFQKGDIAEGYSVSREKKESFPLTVTSAQKNPTAFYLCASSDSSSGNTIYFGEGSWLTVV.

In nucleotides, the CDR3 is TGTGCCAGCAGCTCCCGGGACAGGAAGACCTACAATGAGCAGTTCTTC. Translation gives CASSSRDRKTYNEQFF. The chain employs TRBV21-1 and TRBJ2-1; the table's D call TRBD1 went unverified against the DNA. TRBV21-1 is described as a pseudogene. The CDR3 consists of 16 residues.

The chain employs TRBV4-1 and TRBJ2-5, with 7 bases that match TRBD1. Germline loops: CDR1 MGHRA, CDR2 YSYEKL. Unmatched junction bases numbered 5, after V lost 6 bases and J lost 4 bases. CDR3 size: 13 residues. Here the CDR3 DNA reads TGCGCCAGCAGAGACAGGGCCGGAGAGACCCAGTACTTC. It is translated as CASRDRAGETQYF.

The V gene is TRBV5-1, the J gene TRBJ2-1; D call uncertain. V was pared by 3 bases and J by 5 bases, with 15 bases between. The CDR3 is 15 residues long. The germline V gene encodes CDR1 SGHRS and CDR2 YFSETQ. CDR3 residues: CASSSFVSGNNEQFF. Here the CDR3 DNA reads TGCGCCAGCAGCTCCTTTGTATCGGGTAACAATGAGCAGTTCTTC.

The rearrangement joins TRBV27 to TRBJ1-1, with a tentative D call TRBD1 (5 bases). Per germline, CDR1 MNHEY and CDR2 SMNVEV (reference sequence). V shed 8 bases and J shed 3 bases, with 22 bases lying between them. The CDR3 is 16 residues long. CDR3 nucleotides: TGTGCCAGCGGCACAGGTTTGGTAAGGCGGGACACTGAAGCTTTCTTT. It yields the protein CASGTGLVRRDTEAFF.

This clone was observed once. CDR3 nucleotides: TGTGCCAGCAGCTACCCCCCCAGGGGGCGCGGTGAAAAACTGTTTTTT. Encoded protein: CASSYPPRGRGEKLFF. The chain carries TRBV6-5 and TRBJ1-4; 8 nucleotides agree with TRBD1. V was clipped by 6 bases and J by 7 bases; unmatched bases: 13. Germline lookup yields CDR1 MNHEY and CDR2 SVGAGI. The length of the CDR3 is 16 residues.

The chain combines TRBV11-2 with TRBJ2-5; TRBD2 aligns across 8 bases. This CDR3 is 14 amino acids long. The germline V gene encodes CDR1 SGHAT and CDR2 FQNNGV. The trim removed 5 bases at V and 4 bases at J, leaving 6 bases unmatched. The CDR3 region is CASSATSGGETQYF. The CDR3 DNA sequence: TGTGCCAGCAGCGCAACCAGCGGGGGAGAGACCCAGTACTTC.

A few counts support this clone. V gene TRBV11-3 combines with J gene TRBJ1-1, with 12 bases fitting TRBD1. The CDR3 length is 17 residues. The germline CDR1 and CDR2 sequences are SGHNT and YENEEA. V lost 1 base, J lost 4 bases, and 7 bases stayed unmatched. The DNA for the CDR3 is TGTGCCAGCAGCTTAGCGGGGACAGGGGGCAGGGGCACTGAAGCTTTCTTT. This encodes CASSLAGTGGRGTEAFF.

The chain has TRBV5-1 and TRBJ2-3; TRBD1 might be the D (7 bases). This CDR3 region has 16 residues. CDR1 is SGHRS, CDR2 YFSETQ, per germline. Trimming shortened V by 7 bases and J by 5 bases, and 23 bases separated the two germline ends. In DNA, the CDR3 is TGCGCCAGCTATCGGGACTTGGGTCAGGGGGTAGATACGCAGTATTTT. Translating gives CASYRDLGQGVDTQYF. The full variable domain, completed using reference TRBV5-1 and TRBJ2-3, is KAGVTQTPRYLIKTRGQQVTLSCSPISGHRSVSWYQQTPGQGLQFLFEYFSETQRNKGNFPGRFSGRQFSNSRSEMNVSTLELGDSALYLCASYRDLGQGVDTQYFGPGTRLTVL.

V and J are TRBV6-5 and TRBJ2-5; D remains ambiguous. CDR1 is MNHEY and CDR2 is SVGAGI in the germline V gene. The CDR3 has 12 residues. The V and J ends lost 6 bases and 5 bases respectively, with 10 bases between them. CDR3 residues: CASRRLGETQYF. CDR3 in DNA: TGTGCCAGCAGGCGGTTGGGGGAGACCCAGTACTTC.

This clone was counted a few times. The chain carries TRBV3-1 (or the pseudogene TRBV3-2) and TRBJ1-2, with a possible D match to TRBD1 (6 bases). Trimming left V 1 base short and J 6 bases short, with 18 bases between. The CDR3 extends over 16 amino acids. CDR1 is LGHDT and CDR2 is YNNKEL in the germline V gene (reference sequence). CDR3 loop: CASSQALGADPDGYTF. For the CDR3, the DNA is TGTGCCAGCAGCCAAGCCCTGGGGGCAGATCCCGATGGCTACACCTTC.

This chain links TRBV30 with TRBJ1-3; no clear D. V was shortened by 3 bases and J by 2 bases, with 14 bases between the two germline ends. Germline CDR1 GTSNPN, CDR2 SVGIG (reference sequence). The CDR3 sequence is 15 residues long. The CDR3, as DNA: TGTGCCTGGAGCGTAGGTGCGGGTCCTGGAAACACCATATATTTT. Its translation: CAWSVGAGPGNTIYF.

The chain couples TRBV18 to TRBJ1-4; D not resolved. Trimming took off 4 bases at V and 3 bases at J, with 9 bases between the two ends. The V gene's germline CDR1 is KGHSH and CDR2 LQKENI. This CDR3 has 14 amino acids. As DNA, the CDR3 is TGTGCCAGCTCACACTATGGGCCTAATGAAAAACTGTTTTTT. Translation gives CASSHYGPNEKLFF.